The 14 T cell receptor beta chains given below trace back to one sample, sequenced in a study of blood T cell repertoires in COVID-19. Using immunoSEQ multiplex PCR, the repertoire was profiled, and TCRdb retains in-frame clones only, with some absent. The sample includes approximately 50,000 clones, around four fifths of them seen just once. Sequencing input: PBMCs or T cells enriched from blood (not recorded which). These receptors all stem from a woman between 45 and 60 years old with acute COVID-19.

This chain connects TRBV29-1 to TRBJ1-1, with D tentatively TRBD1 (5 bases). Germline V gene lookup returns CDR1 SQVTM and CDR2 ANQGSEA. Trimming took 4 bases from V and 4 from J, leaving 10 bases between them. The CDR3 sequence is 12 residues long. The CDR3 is CSVGDSSTEAFF. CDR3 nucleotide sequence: TGCAGCGTTGGCGACAGTTCCACTGAAGCTTTCTTT.

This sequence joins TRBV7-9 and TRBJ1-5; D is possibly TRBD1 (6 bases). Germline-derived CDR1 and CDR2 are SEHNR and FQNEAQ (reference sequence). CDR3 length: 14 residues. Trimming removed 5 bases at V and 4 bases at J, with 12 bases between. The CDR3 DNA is TGTGCCAGCAGCCGTAGCACAGGGAATCAGCCCCAGCATTTT. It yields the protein CASSRSTGNQPQHF.

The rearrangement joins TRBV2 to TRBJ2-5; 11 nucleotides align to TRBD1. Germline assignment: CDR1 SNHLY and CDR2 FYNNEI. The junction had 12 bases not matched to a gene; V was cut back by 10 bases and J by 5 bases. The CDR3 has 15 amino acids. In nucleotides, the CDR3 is TGTGCCACCTCTGGTGGACAGGGGGCGTGGGAGACCCAGTACTTC. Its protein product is CATSGGQGAWETQYF.

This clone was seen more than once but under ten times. The CDR3 DNA reads TGTGCCAGCAGCTCTGCCCAGGGGCCCCTTTCGTCTGGCTACACCTTC. Encoded protein: CASSSAQGPLSSGYTF. The chain carries TRBV11-2 and TRBJ1-2, with D possibly matching TRBD1 (6 bases). Germline assignment: CDR1 SGHAT and CDR2 FQNNGV. CDR3 length: 16 amino acids. The ends were cut back, 4 bases at V and 7 bases at J, with 22 bases in the middle.

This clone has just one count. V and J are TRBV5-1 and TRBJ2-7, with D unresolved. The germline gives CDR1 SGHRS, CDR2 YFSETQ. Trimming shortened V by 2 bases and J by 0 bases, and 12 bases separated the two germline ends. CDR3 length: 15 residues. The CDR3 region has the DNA TGCGCCAGCAGCTTACGACTCGAGAGCTCCTACGAGCAGTACTTC. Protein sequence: CASSLRLESSYEQYF.

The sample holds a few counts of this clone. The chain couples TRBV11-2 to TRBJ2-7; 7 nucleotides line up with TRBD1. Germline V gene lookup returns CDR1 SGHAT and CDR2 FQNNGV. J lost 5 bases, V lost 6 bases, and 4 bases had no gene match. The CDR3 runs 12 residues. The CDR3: CASRQTGNEQYF. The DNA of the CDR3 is TGTGCCAGCAGGCAGACAGGGAACGAGCAGTACTTC. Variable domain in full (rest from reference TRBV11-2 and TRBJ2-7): EAGVAQSPRYKIIEKRQSVAFWCNPISGHATLYWYQQILGQGPKLLIQFQNNGVVDDSQLPKDRFSAERLKGVDSTLKIQPAKLEDSAVYLCASRQTGNEQYFGPGTRLTVT.

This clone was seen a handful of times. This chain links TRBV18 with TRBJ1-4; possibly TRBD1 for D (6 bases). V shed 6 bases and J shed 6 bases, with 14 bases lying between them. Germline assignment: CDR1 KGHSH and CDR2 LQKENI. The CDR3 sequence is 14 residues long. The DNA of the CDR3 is TGTGCCAGCTCGTCAGGGGTAAGGGATGAAAAACTGTTTTTT. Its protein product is CASSSGVRDEKLFF.

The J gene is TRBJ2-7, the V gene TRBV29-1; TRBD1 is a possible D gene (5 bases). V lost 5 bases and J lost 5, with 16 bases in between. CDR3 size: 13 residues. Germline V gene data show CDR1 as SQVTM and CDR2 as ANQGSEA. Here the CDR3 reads CSVRPTGGHEQYF. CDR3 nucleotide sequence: TGCAGCGTTAGGCCTACAGGTGGCCACGAGCAGTACTTC.

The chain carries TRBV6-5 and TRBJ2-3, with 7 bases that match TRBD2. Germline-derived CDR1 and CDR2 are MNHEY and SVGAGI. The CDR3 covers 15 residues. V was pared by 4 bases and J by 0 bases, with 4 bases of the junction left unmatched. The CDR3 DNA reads TGTGCCAGCAGTTGGCGCGGGGGTAGCACAGATACGCAGTATTTT. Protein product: CASSWRGGSTDTQYF.

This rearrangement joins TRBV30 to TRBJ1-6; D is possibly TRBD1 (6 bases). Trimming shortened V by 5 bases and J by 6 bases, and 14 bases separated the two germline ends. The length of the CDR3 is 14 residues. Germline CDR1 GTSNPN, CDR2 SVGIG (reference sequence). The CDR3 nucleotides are TGTGCCTGGCACCCAGGGGTCGTTAATTCACCCCTCCACTTT. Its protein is CAWHPGVVNSPLHF.

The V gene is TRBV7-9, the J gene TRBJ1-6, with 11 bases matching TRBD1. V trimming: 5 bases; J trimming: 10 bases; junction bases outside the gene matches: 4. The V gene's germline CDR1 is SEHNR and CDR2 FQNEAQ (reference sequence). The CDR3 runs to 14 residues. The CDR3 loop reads CASSRTGGASPLHF. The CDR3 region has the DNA TGTGCCAGCAGCCGGACAGGGGGCGCATCACCCCTCCACTTT. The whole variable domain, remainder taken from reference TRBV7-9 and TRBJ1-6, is DTGVSQNPRHKITKRGQNVTFRCDPISEHNRLYWYRQTLGQGPEFLTYFQNEAQLEKSRLLSDRFSAERPKGSFSTLEIQRTEQGDSAMYLCASSRTGGASPLHFGNGTRLTVT.

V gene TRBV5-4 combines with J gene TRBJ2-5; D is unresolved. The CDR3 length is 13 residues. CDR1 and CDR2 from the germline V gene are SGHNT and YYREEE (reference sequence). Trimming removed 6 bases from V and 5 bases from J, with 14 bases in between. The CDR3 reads CASNTQLSETQYF. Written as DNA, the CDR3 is TGTGCCAGCAACACACAGCTCTCGGAGACCCAGTACTTC.

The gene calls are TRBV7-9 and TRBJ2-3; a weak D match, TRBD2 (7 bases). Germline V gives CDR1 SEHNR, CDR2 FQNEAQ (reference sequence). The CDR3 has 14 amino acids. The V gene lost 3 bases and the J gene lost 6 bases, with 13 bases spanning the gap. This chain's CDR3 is CASSFGGASDTQYF. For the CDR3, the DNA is TGTGCCAGCAGCTTTGGGGGGGCCTCCGATACGCAGTATTTT. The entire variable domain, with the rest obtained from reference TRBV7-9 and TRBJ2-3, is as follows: DTGVSQNPRHKITKRGQNVTFRCDPISEHNRLYWYRQTLGQGPEFLTYFQNEAQLEKSRLLSDRFSAERPKGSFSTLEIQRTEQGDSAMYLCASSFGGASDTQYFGPGTRLTVL.

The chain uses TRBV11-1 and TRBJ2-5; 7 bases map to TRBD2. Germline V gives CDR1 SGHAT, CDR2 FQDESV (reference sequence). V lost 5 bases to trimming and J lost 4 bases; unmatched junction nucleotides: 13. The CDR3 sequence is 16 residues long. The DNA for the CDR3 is TGTGCCAGCAGCCCTCCAGGACGGGGGAGGGTAGAGACCCAGTACTTC. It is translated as CASSPPGRGRVETQYF.